The 30 T cell receptor beta chains below were found in one sample sequenced in a study of cytomegalovirus exposure and HLA in healthy donors. Clones were sequenced by immunoSEQ multiplex PCR, and TCRdb holds only the in-frame ones, with some missing. This table holds about 47,000 clones, approximately 90% found once. The sequenced sample was PBMCs. These receptors all stem from a man between 18 and 29 years old in good health and CMV-seronegative.

The J gene is TRBJ2-7, the V gene TRBV5-6, with D possibly matching TRBD2 (5 bases). With 4 bases removed from V and 3 bases from J, the gap between germline ends came to 11 bases. The germline gives CDR1 SGHDT, CDR2 YYEEEE. The CDR3 spans 13 residues. As DNA, the CDR3 is TGTGCCAGCAGCGCCGGACTGAACTACGAGCAGTACTTC. It encodes CASSAGLNYEQYF.

The V call is TRBV5-1, the J call TRBJ1-3; TRBD1 agrees at 9 bases. Germline V gene sequence: CDR1 SGHRS, CDR2 YFSETQ. The CDR3 extends over 15 amino acids. Germline trimming cut 4 bases from V and 4 bases from J; bases unmatched to any gene: 6. The CDR3 sequence is CASSQQGAEGNTIYF. The CDR3 DNA follows: TGCGCCAGCAGCCAACAGGGGGCAGAGGGAAACACCATATATTTT.

The rearrangement links TRBV28 to TRBJ2-1; 8 nucleotides agree with TRBD1. V gave up 2 bases and J gave up 8 bases; unmatched junction bases: 2. The CDR3 spans 13 residues. Germline CDR1 MDHEN, CDR2 SYDVKM. The CDR3 here is CASSLLQGDEQFF. CDR3 sequence (DNA): TGTGCCAGCAGTTTACTACAGGGGGATGAGCAGTTCTTC. Filled out from reference TRBV28 and TRBJ2-1, the complete variable domain reads DVKVTQSSRYLVKRTGEKVFLECVQDMDHENMFWYRQDPGLGLRLIYFSYDVKMKEKGDIPEGYSVSREKKERFSLILESASTNQTSMYLCASSLLQGDEQFFGPGTRLTVL.

This clone has just one count. The rearrangement uses TRBV5-1 and TRBJ2-2; tentative D call: TRBD1 (5 bases). Per the germline V gene, CDR1 is SGHRS and CDR2 is YFSETQ. The CDR3 loop spans 14 amino acids. V was trimmed by 3 bases and J by 3 bases, leaving 9 bases between them. For the CDR3, the DNA is TGCGCCAGCAGCTCTACAGGTGACACCGGGGAGCTGTTTTTT. Translating it yields CASSSTGDTGELFF.

The rearrangement joins TRBV9 to TRBJ2-6; tentatively, D is TRBD1 (5 bases). The ends were cut back, 3 bases at V and 4 bases at J, with 11 bases in the middle. Germline V lookup: CDR1 SGDLS, CDR2 YYNGEE. This CDR3 region has 15 residues. The CDR3 sequence is CASSGARAGANVLTF. CDR3 DNA: TGTGCCAGCAGCGGCGCCAGGGCCGGGGCCAACGTCCTGACTTTC.

The CDR3 DNA is TGTGCCAGCAGCTTAGAACAGGTCTTCTCCTACGAGCAGTACTTC. Translated: CASSLEQVFSYEQYF. This sequence joins TRBV7-8 and TRBJ2-7; D perhaps matches TRBD1 (5 bases). The V end was cut by 1 base, the J end by 0 bases, with 10 bases between. The CDR3 spans 15 residues. Germline CDR1 SGHVS, CDR2 FQNEAQ.

This chain joins TRBV6-6 and TRBJ2-7; 12 bases align to TRBD2. Germline values: CDR1 MNHNY, CDR2 SVGAGI (reference sequence). V lost 1 base and J lost 5; bases outside the gene matches: 6. The CDR3 is 16 residues long. CDR3 in amino acids: CASSYYLAGGRNEQYF. The CDR3, as DNA: TGTGCCAGCAGTTACTACCTAGCGGGAGGGAGGAACGAGCAGTACTTC.

The CDR3 sequence is CASSEGLAGENTDTQYF. CDR3 in DNA: TGTGCCAGCAGCGAGGGACTAGCGGGGGAGAACACAGATACGCAGTATTTT. The chain joins TRBV9 to TRBJ2-3; 14 positions agree with TRBD2. The CDR3 covers 17 residues. Germline CDR1 reads SGDLS; CDR2 reads YYNGEE. V trimming: 3 bases; J trimming: 2 bases; junction bases outside the gene matches: 5.

This clone was seen more than once but under ten times. The CDR3 sequence is CASSQDPAGANVLTF. CDR3 DNA: TGCGCCAGCAGCCAAGATCCGGCTGGGGCCAACGTCCTGACTTTC. The V gene is TRBV4-1, the J gene TRBJ2-6, with D hard to call. Between the trimmed V and J ends, which lost 0 bases and 2 bases, there was a span of 5 bases. This CDR3 spans 15 amino acids. Per germline, CDR1 MGHRA and CDR2 YSYEKL.

The gene calls are TRBV5-4 and TRBJ2-3; TRBD2 agrees at 14 bases. The CDR3 runs 20 residues. J gave up 2 bases and V 0 bases, and 11 bases lay outside the gene matches. Germline V gene lookup returns CDR1 SGHNT and CDR2 YYREEE (reference sequence). The CDR3 loop reads CASSLAKTSGRAAITDTQYF. CDR3 DNA: TGTGCCAGCAGCTTGGCCAAGACTAGCGGGAGGGCCGCTATCACAGATACGCAGTATTTT.

The V and J genes are TRBV7-9 and TRBJ2-5; 8 bases fit TRBD1. The CDR3 covers 14 residues. V lost 2 bases and J lost 5; bases outside the gene matches: 4. CDR1 and CDR2 (germline): SEHNR, FQNEAQ (reference sequence). The CDR3 bases are TGTGCCAGCAGCTTATACAGGGGGATGGAGACCCAGTACTTC. This translates into CASSLYRGMETQYF.

J is TRBJ2-1 and V is TRBV13, with a tentative D call TRBD2 (6 bases). The CDR3 is 13 amino acids. Trimming pared 5 bases from V and 10 bases from J, leaving 15 bases between. Per germline, CDR1 PRHDT and CDR2 FYEKMQ (reference sequence). As DNA, the CDR3 is TGTGCCAGCAGCCCCGGGACTCCCTACGAGCAGTTCTTC. As protein: CASSPGTPYEQFF.

This clone was recorded once. The chain joins TRBV7-3 to TRBJ2-1, with TRBD2 matching over 9 bases. V lost 4 bases to trimming and J lost 6 bases; unmatched junction nucleotides: 10. The germline V gene has CDR1 SGHTA and CDR2 FQGTGA. The CDR3 consists of 16 residues. CDR3 residues: CASSSSGTSSRNEQFF. DNA of the CDR3: TGTGCCAGCAGCTCCTCCGGGACTAGCAGCCGCAATGAGCAGTTCTTC. The variable domain in full, completed from reference TRBV7-3 and TRBJ2-1, reads GAGVSQTPSNKVTEKGKYVELRCDPISGHTALYWYRQSLGQGPEFLIYFQGTGAADDSGLPNDRFFAVRPEGSVSTLKIQRTERGDSAVYLCASSSSGTSSRNEQFFGPGTRLTVL.

The chain couples TRBV7-9 to TRBJ2-5; tentatively, D is TRBD2 (6 bases). The CDR3 length is 14 residues. V lost 5 bases, J lost 5 bases, and 15 bases lay in between. Germline values: CDR1 SEHNR, CDR2 FQNEAQ (reference sequence). The CDR3 sequence: CASSPGTPGETQYF. CDR3 DNA sequence: TGTGCCAGCAGCCCCGGGACTCCGGGGGAGACCCAGTACTTC.

The chain combines TRBV2 with TRBJ2-7; D may be TRBD1 (5 bases). The CDR3 is 13 amino acids. The V end was cut by 8 bases, the J end by 0 bases, with 11 bases between. Germline-derived CDR1 and CDR2 are SNHLY and FYNNEI. Here the CDR3 reads CASEQATSYEQYF. As DNA, the CDR3 is TGTGCCAGCGAACAGGCAACCTCCTACGAGCAGTACTTC.

V is TRBV4-1 and J is TRBJ2-1, with 7 bases matching TRBD2. With 0 bases clipped from V and 4 bases from J, the junction kept 6 bases outside the gene matches. There are 16 residues in the CDR3. Germline CDR1 reads MGHRA; CDR2 reads YSYEKL. The CDR3 region is CASSQDPLAEYNEQFF. DNA of the CDR3: TGCGCCAGCAGCCAAGATCCCCTAGCGGAATACAATGAGCAGTTCTTC.

The sample holds a few counts of this clone. The same CDR3 is also encoded by other DNA sequences in this sample. The chain joins TRBV7-9 to TRBJ2-3; weak D call: TRBD2 (7 bases). Germline lookup yields CDR1 SEHNR and CDR2 FQNEAQ (reference sequence). Trimming pared 2 bases from V and 7 bases from J, leaving 13 bases between. The CDR3 is 14 amino acids. The CDR3 here is CASSLRGGPYTQYF. In DNA form, the CDR3 reads TGTGCCAGCAGCTTAAGGGGGGGGCCGTATACGCAGTATTTT.

This sequence joins TRBV4-1 and TRBJ2-1; the match to TRBD2 covers 8 bases. The germline V gene encodes CDR1 MGHRA and CDR2 YSYEKL. This CDR3 contains 16 residues. V lost 0 bases, J lost 5 bases, and 6 bases stayed unmatched. CDR3: CASSQEDSGGHNEQFF. CDR3 DNA sequence: TGCGCCAGCAGCCAAGAGGACAGCGGGGGCCACAATGAGCAGTTCTTC.

The J gene is TRBJ2-3, the V gene TRBV7-2; possibly TRBD2 for D (5 bases). The V gene lost 0 bases and the J gene lost 4 bases, with 14 bases spanning the gap. Germline CDR1 reads SGHTA; CDR2 reads FQGNSA. The CDR3 extends over 16 amino acids. Here the CDR3 DNA reads TGTGCCAGCAGCTTAGCGACGCCCAACGGGGCAGATACGCAGTATTTT. Translating gives CASSLATPNGADTQYF.

The chain uses TRBV7-9 and TRBJ2-3, with 8 bases matching TRBD1. Germline lookup yields CDR1 SEHNR and CDR2 FQNEAQ (reference sequence). Unmatched junction bases numbered 5, after V lost 4 bases and J lost 5 bases. The CDR3 totals 14 residues. The CDR3 DNA sequence: TGTGCCAGCAGCTCGGACAGGGCGATAGATACGCAGTATTTT. Translation gives CASSSDRAIDTQYF.

The CDR3 region has the DNA TGTGCCAGCAGTTTATTCGGCCTAGCGGGGGGTTACTCCTACAATGAGCAGTTCTTC. Translating it yields CASSLFGLAGGYSYNEQFF. The genes are TRBV27 and TRBJ2-1; TRBD2 aligns across 11 bases. Germline V gives CDR1 MNHEY, CDR2 SMNVEV (reference sequence). V shed 1 base and J 0 bases; nucleotides not matched to a gene: 8. This CDR3 region has 19 residues.

The chain joins TRBV25-1 to TRBJ2-5, with D maybe TRBD1 (5 bases). The J call may not be correct, given that the DNA end is closer to TRBJ2-7. This CDR3 is 13 amino acids long. In germline, CDR1 is MGHDK, CDR2 SYGVNS. CDR3 in amino acids: CASSENRPYEQYF. The CDR3 nucleotides are TGTGCCAGCAGTGAAAACAGGCCCTACGAGCAGTACTTC.

The chain is built from TRBV10-3 and TRBJ2-7, with D uncertain. CDR1 is ENHRY, CDR2 SYGVKD, per germline. The V gene lost 2 bases and the J gene lost 2 bases, with 10 bases spanning the gap. CDR3 length: 14 amino acids. This CDR3 reads CAISEEIATYEQYF. DNA for the CDR3: TGTGCCATCAGTGAGGAGATAGCTACCTACGAGCAGTACTTC.

The V gene is TRBV5-5, the J gene TRBJ2-1, with TRBD1 matching 8 bases. Germline V gene sequence: CDR1 SGHKS, CDR2 YYEKEE (reference sequence). This CDR3 is 17 amino acids long. V shed 1 base, J shed 7 bases, and the junction held 13 bases outside the gene matches. The CDR3 bases are TGTGCCAGCAGCTTGTTTTTGGAGCAGGGGGCGATGAATGAGCAGTTCTTC. It encodes CASSLFLEQGAMNEQFF.

J is TRBJ2-1 and V is TRBV7-2, with D possibly matching TRBD1 (7 bases). Trimming shortened V by 2 bases and J by 2 bases, and 10 bases separated the two germline ends. CDR1 and CDR2 from the germline V gene are SGHTA and FQGNSA. The CDR3 consists of 15 residues. CDR3: CASSLQGGTYNEQFF. The CDR3 nucleotides are TGTGCCAGCAGCTTACAGGGGGGAACCTACAATGAGCAGTTCTTC.

The chain couples TRBV5-4 to TRBJ2-1, with TRBD2 identical over 11 bases. The CDR3 contains 15 residues. CDR1 and CDR2 from the germline V gene are SGHNT and YYREEE (reference sequence). After removal of 5 bases from V and 7 bases from J, the junction contained 8 bases not matched to a gene. CDR3 sequence: CASSPPLAGGNEQFF. The CDR3 DNA reads as TGTGCCAGCAGTCCCCCGCTAGCGGGAGGTAATGAGCAGTTCTTC.

The CDR3 DNA reads as TGTGCCAGCAGTTACTCTTTGGCAGGGGAAGCTTTCTTT. Protein: CASSYSLAGEAFF. The chain joins TRBV6-5 to TRBJ1-1, with D possibly matching TRBD1 (5 bases). The CDR3 loop spans 13 amino acids. CDR1 and CDR2 (germline): MNHEY, SVGAGI. V lost 0 bases to trimming and J lost 8 bases, with 10 bases between them.

The chain is built from TRBV5-4 and TRBJ1-2; D possibly corresponds to TRBD1 (6 bases). Germline V gene sequence: CDR1 SGHNT, CDR2 YYREEE (reference sequence). The CDR3 spans 14 residues. The V and J ends lost 4 bases and 2 bases respectively, with 12 bases between them. CDR3 sequence: CASSPVDRNYGYTF. As DNA, the CDR3 is TGTGCCAGCAGCCCCGTCGACAGGAACTATGGCTACACCTTC. Full variable domain (outside the CDR3, taken from reference TRBV5-4 and TRBJ1-2): ETGVTQSPTHLIKTRGQQVTLRCSSQSGHNTVSWYQQALGQGPQFIFQYYREEENGRGNFPPRFSGLQFPNYSSELNVNALELDDSALYLCASSPVDRNYGYTFGSGTRLTVV.

V usage is TRBV19 and J usage is TRBJ2-2; D remains unclear. V was clipped by 4 bases and J by 5 bases, with 11 bases between them. This CDR3 region has 14 residues. Germline CDR1 LNHDA, CDR2 SQIVND (reference sequence). CDR3 bases: TGTGCCAGTAGTACCGACGGGTTTACCGGGGAGCTGTTTTTT. Its translation is CASSTDGFTGELFF.

This chain uses TRBV15 with TRBJ2-7, with 9 nucleotides matching TRBD1. CDR3 length: 15 amino acids. The V gene end was trimmed by 1 base and the J gene end by 2 bases; junction bases not matched to a gene: 3. Germline CDR1 and CDR2: LNHNV and YYDKDF (reference sequence). The CDR3 DNA follows: TGTGCCACCAGCAGAGCCGGGGACAGGGCCTACGAGCAGTACTTC. This translates into CATSRAGDRAYEQYF.